This record concerns one TCR beta chain sequence. The CDR3 has 11 residues. In germline, CDR1 is MNHEY, CDR2 SVGAGI. Trimming took 6 bases from V and 2 from J, leaving 5 bases between them. The data originate from a study of blood T cell repertoires in COVID-19. Turning to the study itself: COVID-19 samples collected from the United States, Italy and Spain covered acute and convalescent phases.

Data came from immunoSEQ multiplex PCR; TCRdb stores just in-frame clones and leaves some out. The top ten hold approximately 3.6% of the sample, which has hundreds of thousands of clones, approximately 80% seen once. The clonotype originates from a woman aged 60-75 years who had recovered from COVID-19. This rearrangement joins TRBV6-5 to TRBJ2-7; perhaps TRBD1 as D (5 bases). Specimen: PBMCs or T cells enriched from blood (not recorded which). CDR3 in amino acids: CASRGAYEQYF. Written as DNA, the CDR3 is TGTGCCAGCAGAGGGGCCTACGAGCAGTACTTC.